This record covers a single TCR beta chain. The antigen is undetermined. Method: immunoSEQ multiplex PCR; TCRdb's copy keeps in-frame clones and lacks some. The table records 40,000 to 45,000 clones, just over 75% of them present only once. Following an approximately 10-day culture, CD4+ T cells were purified. PCR-confirmed SARS-CoV-2 infection occurred in the person between March and December 2020. The participants, recipients of two vaccine doses, got either BNT162b2 or mRNA-1273. Germline trimming cut 4 bases from V and 1 base from J; bases unmatched to any gene: 8. From germline, CDR1 is SGHNT and CDR2 YYREEE (reference sequence). CDR3 size: 16 residues. The data were obtained in a study of vaccination effects on CD4 cells after COVID-19.

The chain is built from TRBV5-4 and TRBJ2-5, with TRBD2 matching over 9 bases. This TCR derives from a human donor who had a prior SARS-CoV-2 infection. Sequences were derived from CD4+ T cells from PBMCs cultured without peptide, sampled after COVID-19 vaccination. This CDR3 reads CASSPGTSRLQETQYF. CDR3 DNA: TGTGCCAGCAGCCCCGGGACTAGCAGACTCCAAGAGACCCAGTACTTC.